This passage covers 6 T cell receptor beta chains from one sample sequenced in a study of PD-L1 blockade in urothelial cancer. Regarding time point: pretreatment peripheral blood. The protocol was immunoSEQ multiplex PCR, while the TCRdb copy is restricted to in-frame clones and leaves out a portion. This sample has fewer than 95,000 clones; 84% occur once, and the top ten carry over 2%. The material was PBMCs, obtained around atezolizumab (anti-PD-L1) treatment. Receptors originate from a man in his fifties or sixties with urothelial cancer.

The V and J genes are TRBV2 and TRBJ2-5, with 9 bases matching TRBD1. The germline V gene encodes CDR1 SNHLY and CDR2 FYNNEI. The CDR3 spans 14 residues. With V trimmed by 6 bases and J by 4 bases, 6 bases remained unmatched. CDR3 in amino acids: CASSQDRGGETQYF. Here the CDR3 DNA reads TGTGCCAGCAGCCAAGACAGGGGGGGAGAGACCCAGTACTTC. The full variable domain, completed using reference TRBV2 and TRBJ2-5, is EPEVTQTPSHQVTQMGQEVILRCVPISNHLYFYWYRQILGQKVEFLVSFYNNEISEKSEIFDDQFSVERPDGSNFTLKIRSTKLEDSAMYFCASSQDRGGETQYFGPGTRLLVL.

V usage is TRBV2 and J usage is TRBJ1-1, with a possible D match to TRBD1 (6 bases). This CDR3 spans 14 amino acids. From germline, CDR1 is SNHLY and CDR2 FYNNEI. The V gene lost 7 bases and the J gene lost 0 bases, with 12 bases spanning the gap. The CDR3 DNA follows: TGTGCCAGCACTCCGGGACAACTGAACACTGAAGCTTTCTTT. It codes for CASTPGQLNTEAFF.

This sequence joins TRBV10-3 and TRBJ2-3, with TRBD2 as a possible D gene (5 bases). Germline V CDR1 and CDR2: ENHRY, SYGVKD. Trimming took off 7 bases at V and 4 bases at J, with 15 bases between the two ends. The CDR3 has 14 residues. CDR3 bases: TGTGCCATCAAGAGTCTAGCATCGGCAGATACGCAGTATTTT. It encodes CAIKSLASADTQYF.

This clone has a handful of counts. J is TRBJ1-1 and V is TRBV30, with 7 bases lining up with TRBD1. The CDR3 totals 13 residues. After removal of 5 bases from V and 5 bases from J, the junction contained 8 bases not matched to a gene. Germline CDR1 GTSNPN, CDR2 SVGIG (reference sequence). In nucleotides, the CDR3 is TGTGCCTGGGGAGAGACAGGGATTACTGAAGCTTTCTTT. Translated: CAWGETGITEAFF. Combining the CDR3 with reference TRBV30 and TRBJ1-1 gives the whole variable domain SQTIHQWPATLVQPVGSPLSLECTVEGTSNPNLYWYRQAAGRGLQLLFYSVGIGQISSEVPQNLSASRPQDRQFILSSKKLLLSDSGFYLCAWGETGITEAFFGQGTRLTVV.

J is TRBJ2-7 and V is TRBV19; the match to TRBD2 covers 13 bases. The trim removed 4 bases at V and 0 bases at J, leaving 3 bases unmatched. This CDR3 spans 16 amino acids. CDR1 is LNHDA and CDR2 is SQIVND in the germline V gene (reference sequence). The CDR3 is CASSRTSGGLSYEQYF. CDR3 coding DNA: TGTGCCAGTAGTAGGACTAGCGGGGGACTCTCCTACGAGCAGTACTTC.

The chain is built from TRBV5-1 and TRBJ1-2; 7 nucleotides align to TRBD1. The CDR3 runs 14 residues. V shed 4 bases, J shed 7 bases, and the junction held 10 bases outside the gene matches. From germline, CDR1 is SGHRS and CDR2 YFSETQ. CDR3 DNA sequence: TGCGCCAGCAGCGGTGGTGGAGGGGGCGGTGGCTACACCTTC. Amino acids: CASSGGGGGGGYTF.